This T cell receptor beta chain derives from a study of OX40 agonist ivuxolimab in advanced cancers. Clones were read by immunoSEQ multiplex PCR, and TCRdb kept only the in-frame ones, dropping some. The data contain approximately 63,000 clones, over 75% of them singletons. The material sequenced was CD4+ or CD8+ T cells sorted from blood, taken in a trial of the OX40 agonist ivuxolimab. This clonotype was sampled from an adult with an advanced solid tumor such as melanoma, head and neck, liver or kidney cancer.

The CDR3 nucleotides read TGTGCCAGCAGCTTAGAGGCCAGGGGGCCCAATGAAAAACTGTTTTTT. Protein: CASSLEARGPNEKLFF. The gene calls are TRBV7-9 and TRBJ1-4, with TRBD1 matching 8 bases. CDR1 is SEHNR, CDR2 FQNEAQ, per germline (reference sequence). The CDR3 has 16 residues. The trim removed 1 base at V and 5 bases at J, leaving 6 bases unmatched.